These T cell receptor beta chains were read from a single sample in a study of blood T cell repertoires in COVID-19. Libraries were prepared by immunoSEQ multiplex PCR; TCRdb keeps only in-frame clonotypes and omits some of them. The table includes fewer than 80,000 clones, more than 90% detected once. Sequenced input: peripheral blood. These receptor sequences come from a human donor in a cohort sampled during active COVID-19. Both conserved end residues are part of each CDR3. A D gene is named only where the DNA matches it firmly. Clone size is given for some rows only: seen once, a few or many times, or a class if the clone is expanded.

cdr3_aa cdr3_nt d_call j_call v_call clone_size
CATSRGGTGGDTEAFF TGTGCCACCAGCAGAGGTGGGACAGGGGGGGACACTGAAGCTTTCTTT TRBD1 TRBJ1-1 TRBV15 -
CATGATLAGIQETQYF TGTGCCACCGGGGCTACGCTAGCGGGGATACAAGAGACCCAGTACTTC TRBD2 TRBJ2-5 TRBV15 -
CAISEYLAGGTGELFF TGTGCCATCAGTGAGTACCTAGCGGGAGGCACCGGGGAGCTGTTTTTT TRBD2 TRBJ2-2 TRBV10-3 once
CASSPEDSGANVLTF TGTGCCAGCTCCCCCGAGGACTCTGGGGCCAACGTCCTGACTTTC - TRBJ2-6 TRBV18 -
CARYTRTAVTYEQYF TGTGCCAGATACACAAGGACAGCTGTTACCTACGAGCAGTACTTC - TRBJ2-7 TRBV21-1 few
CSAPGGANTEAFF TGCAGCGCCCCCGGGGGGGCGAACACTGAAGCTTTCTTT - TRBJ1-1 TRBV29-1 once
CASSPLISNRDRLYGYTF TGTGCCAGCTCACCGTTGATTTCCAACCGGGACAGGCTCTATGGCTACACCTTC TRBD1 TRBJ1-2 TRBV18 -
CASSQEPQGDTQYF TGCGCCAGCAGCCAAGAACCCCAGGGAGATACGCAGTATTTT - TRBJ2-3 TRBV4-1 -
CAWSAGLDYGYTF TGTGCCTGGAGTGCTGGACTCGACTATGGCTACACCTTC - TRBJ1-2 TRBV30 -
CASSFPGMNTEAFF TGTGCCAGCAGTTTTCCCGGGATGAACACTGAAGCTTTCTTT - TRBJ1-1 TRBV6-2/TRBV6-3 -
CAIRPGTSESRGELFF TGTGCCATCAGGCCGGGGACTAGCGAGAGTCGCGGGGAGCTGTTTTTT TRBD2 TRBJ2-2 TRBV10-3 -
CASSPAAERGSYEQYF TGTGCCAGCTCACCAGCGGCTGAGCGCGGGTCCTACGAGCAGTACTTC - TRBJ2-7 TRBV18 -
CASSQGLGQGGLGQYF TGTGCCAGCAGCCAAGGATTGGGACAGGGGGGGCTAGGGCAGTACTTC TRBD1 TRBJ2-7 TRBV3-1/TRBV3-2 -
CASSLSGGGGYTF TGTGCCAGCAGCTTATCTGGGGGCGGGGGCTACACCTTC - TRBJ1-2 TRBV11-2 -
CSASSGDRGMETQYF TGCAGTGCTAGTTCCGGGGACAGGGGGATGGAGACCCAGTACTTC TRBD1 TRBJ2-5 TRBV20-1 -
CASSFGGEETQYF TGTGCCAGCAGTTTCGGCGGGGAAGAGACCCAGTACTTC - TRBJ2-5 TRBV27 -
CASSHNRLFSSGNTIYF TGTGCCAGCAGCCATAACAGGTTATTCTCCTCTGGAAACACCATATATTTT - TRBJ1-3 TRBV3-1/TRBV3-2 -
CASSPVNLGLAGGEQFF TGCGCCAGCAGCCCAGTCAATCTCGGGCTAGCGGGAGGGGAGCAGTTCTTC TRBD2 TRBJ2-1 TRBV4-1 -
CASSLLAGVGETQYF TGTGCCAGCAGTTTATTGGCCGGGGTTGGGGAGACCCAGTACTTC - TRBJ2-5 TRBV27 once
CAISDRDRDYGYTF TGTGCCATCAGTGACCGGGACAGGGACTATGGCTACACCTTC TRBD1 TRBJ1-2 TRBV10-3 -
CASTYRSGGETQYF TGTGCCAGCACCTACCGTAGCGGAGGAGAGACCCAGTACTTC - TRBJ2-5 TRBV7-9 once
CASSSGSGAKETQYF TGCGCCAGCAGCTCCGGTAGCGGAGCTAAAGAGACCCAGTACTTC - TRBJ2-5 TRBV5-1 -
CATRPSGGTGELFF TGTGCCACCCGACCCTCAGGGGGTACCGGGGAGCTGTTTTTT TRBD1 TRBJ2-2 TRBV6-5 -
CASSLEPGTGELFF TGTGCCAGCAGCTTAGAGCCGGGCACCGGGGAGCTGTTTTTT - TRBJ2-2 TRBV7-2 -
CASSQAGSYNEQFF TGTGCCAGCAGCCAAGCGGGGTCCTACAATGAGCAGTTCTTC - TRBJ2-1 TRBV3-1/TRBV3-2 once
CATSRDHFNTGELFF TGTGCCACCAGCAGAGACCACTTTAACACCGGGGAGCTGTTTTTT - TRBJ2-2 TRBV15 -
CASSLSPGNGYTF TGTGCCAGCAGCTTGAGTCCGGGGAATGGCTACACCTTC - TRBJ1-2 TRBV7-3 -
CASTQQGNYGYTF TGTGCCAGCACACAGCAGGGGAACTATGGCTACACCTTC - TRBJ1-2 TRBV2 once
CASSVTGDEYEKLFF TGTGCCAGCAGCGTCACAGGGGATGAATATGAAAAACTGTTTTTT TRBD1 TRBJ1-4 TRBV9 -
CASSSPGGSYEQYF TGTGCCAGCAGCTCCCCCGGGGGAAGCTACGAGCAGTACTTC - TRBJ2-7 TRBV11-3 -
CASSYLPRVGEKLFF TGTGCCAGCAGCTATCTCCCGAGGGTTGGTGAAAAACTGTTTTTT - TRBJ1-4 TRBV7-2 -
CASSSAGTTYEQYF TGTGCCAGCAGCTCCGCAGGGACAACCTACGAGCAGTACTTC - TRBJ2-7 TRBV11-3 -
CACEGLISYEQYF TGTGCCTGCGAGGGACTGATCTCCTACGAGCAGTACTTC - TRBJ2-7 TRBV30 -
CASSLRTGSTDTQYF TGTGCCAGCAGTCTAAGGACAGGGAGCACAGATACGCAGTATTTT TRBD1 TRBJ2-3 TRBV27 -
CASSFAPRQGTNTEAFF TGTGCCAGCAGCTTCGCCCCCAGACAGGGAACGAACACTGAAGCTTTCTTT TRBD1 TRBJ1-1 TRBV7-3 once
CASLPSGRKGTDTQYF TGTGCTAGTCTGCCTAGCGGGAGGAAGGGCACAGATACGCAGTATTTT TRBD2 TRBJ2-3 TRBV12-5 -
CASSSSSNQPQHF TGTGCCAGTTCCAGTTCGTCCAATCAGCCCCAGCATTTT - TRBJ1-5 TRBV7-2 few
CASRFLAGATDTQYF TGTGCCAGCAGATTCCTAGCGGGGGCGACAGATACGCAGTATTTT TRBD2 TRBJ2-3 TRBV6-5 -
CASSGRLWPSSGNTIYF TGTGCCAGTAGTGGGAGACTTTGGCCAAGCTCTGGAAACACCATATATTTT - TRBJ1-3 TRBV19 -
CASSPVRASGGATADTQYF TGTGCCAGCAGCCCCGTGCGGGCTAGCGGGGGGGCTACGGCAGATACGCAGTATTTT TRBD2 TRBJ2-3 TRBV11-2 -
CASSQRRGGDLAEEQYF TGTGCCAGCAGCCAACGTCGGGGGGGGGACCTCGCTGAAGAGCAGTACTTC TRBD2 TRBJ2-7 TRBV14 -
CAAGEFGASSEAFF TGTGCCGCAGGTGAATTTGGTGCGAGCTCTGAAGCTTTCTTT - TRBJ1-1 TRBV10-3 -
CASSVDGRAYNEQFF TGTGCCAGCAGCGTAGACGGCAGGGCCTACAATGAGCAGTTCTTC - TRBJ2-1 TRBV9 -
CASSFDTFLGYTF TGTGCCAGCAGTTTTGACACCTTTCTAGGCTACACCTTC - TRBJ1-2 TRBV6-5 -